The present entry profiles one TCR beta chain with its context. Its target antigen remains unknown. It has no much larger one-base neighbor in the sample; base qualities were not kept. The sample originates from a study of patients and donors after allogeneic stem cell transplantation (TCRdb year 2020). Based on the germline V gene, the CDR1 and CDR2 sequences are KGHSH and LQKENI. Relative to germline, V is 3 bases shorter and J is 4 bases shorter, with 15 bases between their ends. From cysteine to phenylalanine, the CDR3 is 15 amino acids long. The read is trimmed to its CDR3 DNA, 45 bases read in frame from base 1. Receptor amplification or capture employed RT-PCR. The sequencing machine was a NextSeq 550. TCRdb reprocessed the public reads (quality trimming at Q25 with fastp, clone calling with MiXCR) and kept in-frame beta chains. Rows with one shared CDR3 protein collapse into an entry with the most common genes and DNA. The sample records about a million distinct CDR3 sequences, about 20% of which are singletons. The top ten clonotypes cover 5% to 7.5% of the sample.

The receptor chain draws on TRBV18 and TRBJ1-1; the D gene is possibly TRBD1, with 5 bases matching. The sequence was obtained from a human donor who was either an allogeneic HSCT recipient or a stem cell or donor lymphocyte infusion donor (not recorded which). It is not recorded whose cells these are; they may come from a transplant donor. Sequenced sample: blood, either unsorted or a sorted T cell fraction (not recorded which). The base sequence is TGTGCCAGCTCACCCAATCCCCAGGGACTCACTGAAGCTTTCTTT. The translation is CASSPNPQGLTEAFF. Reference TRBV18 and TRBJ1-1 proteins supply the regions before and after the CDR3; the full variable domain is: NAGVMQNPRHLVRRRGQEARLRCSPMKGHSHVYWYRQLPEEGLKFMVYLQKENIIDESGMPKERFSAEFPKEGPSILRIQQVVRGDSAAYFCASSPNPQGLTEAFFGQGTRLTVV.